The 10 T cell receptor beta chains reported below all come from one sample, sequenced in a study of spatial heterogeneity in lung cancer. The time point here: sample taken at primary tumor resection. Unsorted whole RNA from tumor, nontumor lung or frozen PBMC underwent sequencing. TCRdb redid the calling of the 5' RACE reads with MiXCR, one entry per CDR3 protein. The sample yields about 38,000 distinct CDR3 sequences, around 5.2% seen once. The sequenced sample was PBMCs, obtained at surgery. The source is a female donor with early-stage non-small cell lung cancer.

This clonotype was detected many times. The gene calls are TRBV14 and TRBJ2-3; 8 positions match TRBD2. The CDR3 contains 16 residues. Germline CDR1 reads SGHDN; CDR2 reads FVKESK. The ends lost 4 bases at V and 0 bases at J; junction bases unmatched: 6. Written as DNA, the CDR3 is TGTGCCAGCAGCCCCCTTCGGGGGGGGAGCACAGATACGCAGTATTTT. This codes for CASSPLRGGSTDTQYF. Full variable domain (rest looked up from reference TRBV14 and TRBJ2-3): EAGVTQFPSHSVIEKGQTVTLRCDPISGHDNLYWYRRVMGKEIKFLLHFVKESKQDESGMPNNRFLAERTGGTYSTLKVQPAELEDSGVYFCASSPLRGGSTDTQYFGPGTRLTVL.

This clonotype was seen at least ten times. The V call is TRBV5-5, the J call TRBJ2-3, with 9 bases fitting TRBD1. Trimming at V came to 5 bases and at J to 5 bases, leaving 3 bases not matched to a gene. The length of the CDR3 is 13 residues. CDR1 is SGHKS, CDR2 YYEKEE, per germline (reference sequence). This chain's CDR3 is CASRWTGEDTQYF. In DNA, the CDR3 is TGTGCCAGCAGGTGGACAGGGGAAGATACGCAGTATTTT.

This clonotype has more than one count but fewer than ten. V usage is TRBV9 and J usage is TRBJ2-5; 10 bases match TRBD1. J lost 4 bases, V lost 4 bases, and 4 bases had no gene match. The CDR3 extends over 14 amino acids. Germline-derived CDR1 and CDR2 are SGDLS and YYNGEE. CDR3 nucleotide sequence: TGTGCCAGCAGCCGGACAGGGGGGGTAGAGACCCAGTACTTC. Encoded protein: CASSRTGGVETQYF. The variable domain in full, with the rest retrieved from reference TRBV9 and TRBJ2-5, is DSGVTQTPKHLITATGQRVTLRCSPRSGDLSVYWYQQSLDQGLQFLIQYYNGEERAKGNILERFSAQQFPDLHSELNLSSLELGDSALYFCASSRTGGVETQYFGPGTRLLVL.

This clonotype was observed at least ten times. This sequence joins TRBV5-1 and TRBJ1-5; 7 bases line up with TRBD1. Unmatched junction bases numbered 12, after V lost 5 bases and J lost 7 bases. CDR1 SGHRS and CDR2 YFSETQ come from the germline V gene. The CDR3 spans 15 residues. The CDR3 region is CASSQMRQGWQPQHF. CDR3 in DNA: TGCGCCAGCAGTCAGATGAGACAGGGTTGGCAGCCCCAGCATTTT. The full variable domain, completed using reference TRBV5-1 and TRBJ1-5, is KAGVTQTPRYLIKTRGQQVTLSCSPISGHRSVSWYQQTPGQGLQFLFEYFSETQRNKGNFPGRFSGRQFSNSRSEMNVSTLELGDSALYLCASSQMRQGWQPQHFGDGTRLSIL.

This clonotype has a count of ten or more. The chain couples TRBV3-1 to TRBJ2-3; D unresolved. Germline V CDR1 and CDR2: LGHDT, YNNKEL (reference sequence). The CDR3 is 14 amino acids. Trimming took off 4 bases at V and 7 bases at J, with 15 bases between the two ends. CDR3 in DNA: TGTGCCAGCAGCCCGGAAGGGCAGATATATACGCAGTATTTT. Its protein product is CASSPEGQIYTQYF.

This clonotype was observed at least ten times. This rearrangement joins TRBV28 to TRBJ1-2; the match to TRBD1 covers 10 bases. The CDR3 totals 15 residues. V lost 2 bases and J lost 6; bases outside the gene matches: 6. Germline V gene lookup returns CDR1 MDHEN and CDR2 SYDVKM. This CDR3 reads CASSLGGTGVNGYTF. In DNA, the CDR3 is TGTGCCAGCAGTTTAGGTGGGACAGGGGTAAATGGCTACACCTTC.

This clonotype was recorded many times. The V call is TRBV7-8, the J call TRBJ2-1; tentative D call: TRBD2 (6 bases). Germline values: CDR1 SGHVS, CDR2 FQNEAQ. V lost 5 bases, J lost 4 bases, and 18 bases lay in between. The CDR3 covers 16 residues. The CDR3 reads CASSPFRGIVYNEQFF. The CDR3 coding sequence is TGTGCCAGCAGCCCCTTTCGGGGGATAGTGTACAATGAGCAGTTCTTC.

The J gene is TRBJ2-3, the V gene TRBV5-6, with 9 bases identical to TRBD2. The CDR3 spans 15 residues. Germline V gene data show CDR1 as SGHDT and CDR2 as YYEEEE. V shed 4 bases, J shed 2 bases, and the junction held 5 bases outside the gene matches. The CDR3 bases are TGTGCCAGCAGCACAGGACTAGCGTACACAGATACGCAGTATTTT. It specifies CASSTGLAYTDTQYF.

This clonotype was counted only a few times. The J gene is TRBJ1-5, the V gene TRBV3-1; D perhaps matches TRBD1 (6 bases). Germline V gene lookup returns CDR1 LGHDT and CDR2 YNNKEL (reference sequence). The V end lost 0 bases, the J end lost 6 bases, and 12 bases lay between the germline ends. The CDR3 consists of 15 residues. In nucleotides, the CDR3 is TGTGCCAGCAGCCAAGATAATGGGGGCGCTCAGCCCCAGCATTTT. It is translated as CASSQDNGGAQPQHF.

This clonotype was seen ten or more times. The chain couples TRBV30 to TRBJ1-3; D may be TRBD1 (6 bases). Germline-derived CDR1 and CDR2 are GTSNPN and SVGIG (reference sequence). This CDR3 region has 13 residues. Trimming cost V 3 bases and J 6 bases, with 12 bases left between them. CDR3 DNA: TGTGCCTGGAGACTTAAGGGGGAAAACACCATATATTTT. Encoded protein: CAWRLKGENTIYF.